The text below deals with one T cell receptor beta chain. TCRdb keeps only in-frame clones here, not all; method: immunoSEQ multiplex PCR. The sample carries under 100,000 clones, roughly 96% recorded once. The CDR3 is 13 residues long. Germline-derived CDR1 and CDR2 are GTSNPN and SVGIG (reference sequence). V was trimmed by 8 bases and J by 2 bases, leaving 12 bases between them. This sample stems from a study of T cell changes during pregnancy in multiple sclerosis. The input for sequencing was peripheral blood, taken in the second trimester of pregnancy. This chain links TRBV30 with TRBJ2-2; no reliable D call. This sequence was found in a female donor with multiple sclerosis, enrolled in a pregnancy study. The DNA for the CDR3 is TGTGCCGGAGTGGCCCGAAACACCGGGGAGCTGTTTTTT. This codes for CAGVARNTGELFF.